A single sample is the source of the 27 T cell receptor beta chains below, sequenced in a study of OX40 agonist ivuxolimab in advanced cancers. TCRdb's copy holds only in-frame clones and misses some; the assay was immunoSEQ multiplex PCR. The sample lists fewer than 80,000 clones, 85% to 90% occurring once. The source material was CD4+ or CD8+ T cells sorted from blood, sampled in a trial of the OX40 agonist ivuxolimab. The receptors derive from an adult with an advanced solid tumor such as melanoma, head and neck, liver or kidney cancer.

The V and J genes are TRBV6-6 and TRBJ1-4, with D perhaps matching TRBD1 (5 bases). Germline values: CDR1 MNHNY, CDR2 SVGAGI (reference sequence). The ends were cut back, 6 bases at V and 5 bases at J, with 13 bases in the middle. The CDR3 is made up of 14 amino acids. CDR3 sequence reads: CASRRDSVNEKLFF. The CDR3 coding sequence is TGTGCCAGCAGGCGGGACTCTGTGAATGAAAAACTGTTTTTT.

With respect to this clone: Relative to the germline gene, one junction end is altered; a read error may explain this. The chain carries TRBV4-3 and TRBJ1-4; perhaps TRBD1 as D (6 bases). This CDR3 region has 11 residues. CDR1 is LGHNA and CDR2 is YSLEER in the germline V gene. The chain's CDR3 is CASSQTGSRSF. In DNA form, the CDR3 reads TGCGCCAGCAGCCAAACAGGGAGCAGGAGTTTT.

This rearrangement joins TRBV30 to TRBJ2-3, with D possibly matching TRBD2 (5 bases). The ends were cut back, 4 bases at V and 2 bases at J, with 7 bases in the middle. The CDR3 contains 12 residues. Looked up from germline, CDR1 is GTSNPN and CDR2 is SVGIG (reference sequence). The CDR3 loop is CAWTGLTDTQYF. The CDR3 region has the DNA TGTGCCTGGACCGGACTCACAGATACGCAGTATTTT. The whole variable domain, remainder taken from reference TRBV30 and TRBJ2-3, is SQTIHQWPATLVQPVGSPLSLECTVEGTSNPNLYWYRQAAGRGLQLLFYSVGIGQISSEVPQNLSASRPQDRQFILSSKKLLLSDSGFYLCAWTGLTDTQYFGPGTRLTVL.

The chain uses TRBV5-4 and TRBJ1-2; TRBD1 is a possible D gene (6 bases). The CDR3 loop spans 15 amino acids. Between the trimmed V and J ends, which lost 1 base and 7 bases, there was a span of 17 bases. Germline V gives CDR1 SGHNT, CDR2 YYREEE (reference sequence). The CDR3 reads CASSLSPEGVSGYTF. CDR3 DNA: TGTGCCAGCAGCTTGAGCCCCGAGGGGGTTTCTGGCTACACCTTC.

J is TRBJ1-2 and V is TRBV10-3, with a weak D call TRBD1 (5 bases). Germline lookup yields CDR1 ENHRY and CDR2 SYGVKD. The CDR3 length is 15 residues. Trimming took off 2 bases at V and 4 bases at J, with 14 bases between the two ends. CDR3 residues: CAISEVRGGSYGYTF. The CDR3 coding sequence is TGTGCCATCAGTGAGGTTCGGGGGGGTTCCTATGGCTACACCTTC.

This clone appeared a single time. This chain links TRBV7-2 with TRBJ2-3; D not certain. With 5 bases removed from V and 9 bases from J, the gap between germline ends came to 15 bases. Germline V gene lookup returns CDR1 SGHTA and CDR2 FQGNSA. This CDR3 region has 13 residues. CDR3 sequence: CASSPPGPRTQYF. CDR3 sequence (DNA): TGTGCCAGCAGCCCCCCCGGGCCAAGGACGCAGTATTTT. The full variable domain, rest sourced from reference TRBV7-2 and TRBJ2-3, is GAGVSQSPSNKVTEKGKDVELRCDPISGHTALYWYRQSLGQGLEFLIYFQGNSAPDKSGLPSDRFSAERTGGSVSTLTIQRTQQEDSAVYLCASSPPGPRTQYFGPGTRLTVL.

V usage is TRBV28 and J usage is TRBJ2-3; a possible D gene is TRBD2 (6 bases). Deletions cut 1 base from V and 8 bases from J, with 10 bases between. There are 13 residues in the CDR3. Germline CDR1 reads MDHEN; CDR2 reads SYDVKM. The CDR3 bases are TGTGCCAGCAGTTTATTGCGGGGTGGTACGCAGTATTTT. Its protein product is CASSLLRGGTQYF.

V gene TRBV21-1 combines with J gene TRBJ1-3; no DNA check was done on the table's D call, TRBD1. TRBV21-1 is tagged as a pseudogene. The CDR3 consists of 17 residues. CDR3 residues: CASSEDRSEFSGNTIYF. CDR3 nucleotide sequence: TGTGCCAGCAGCGAGGACAGAAGTGAGTTTTCTGGAAACACCATATATTTT.

The chain links TRBV10-3 to TRBJ2-7; possibly TRBD1 for D (5 bases). Per germline, CDR1 ENHRY and CDR2 SYGVKD. V was shortened by 6 bases and J by 5 bases, with 17 bases between the two germline ends. The CDR3 sequence is 14 residues long. The CDR3 is CAISGQGKSNEQYF. The CDR3 DNA reads TGTGCCATCAGCGGACAAGGTAAGAGCAACGAGCAGTACTTC.

This clone was seen a handful of times. J is TRBJ1-5 and V is TRBV11-2, with 9 bases lining up with TRBD1. The V segment lost 5 bases and the J segment 6 bases; nucleotides outside the gene matches: 8. Germline CDR1 reads SGHAT; CDR2 reads FQNNGV. This CDR3 contains 15 residues. CDR3 region: CASSPTDRGTQPQHF. As DNA, the CDR3 is TGTGCCAGCAGCCCCACCGACAGGGGGACTCAGCCCCAGCATTTT. Full variable domain (outside the CDR3, taken from reference TRBV11-2 and TRBJ1-5): EAGVAQSPRYKIIEKRQSVAFWCNPISGHATLYWYQQILGQGPKLLIQFQNNGVVDDSQLPKDRFSAERLKGVDSTLKIQPAKLEDSAVYLCASSPTDRGTQPQHFGDGTRLSIL.

This chain links TRBV2 with TRBJ1-2, with D unresolved. The length of the CDR3 is 11 residues. Trimming stripped 7 bases from V and 5 bases from J, with 8 bases between. CDR1 is SNHLY and CDR2 is FYNNEI in the germline V gene. CDR3 sequence reads: CASNDFYGYTF. The CDR3 nucleotides are TGTGCCAGCAACGACTTTTATGGCTACACCTTC.

V usage is TRBV7-2 and J usage is TRBJ1-1, with D hard to call. Germline CDR1 is SGHTA and CDR2 is FQGNSA. The V and J ends lost 5 bases and 2 bases respectively, with 9 bases between them. This CDR3 contains 13 residues. The CDR3 DNA sequence: TGTGCCAGCAGCCGTCAAGAAAACACTGAAGCTTTCTTT. It specifies CASSRQENTEAFF. Supplemented by reference TRBV7-2 and TRBJ1-1, the full variable domain reads GAGVSQSPSNKVTEKGKDVELRCDPISGHTALYWYRQSLGQGLEFLIYFQGNSAPDKSGLPSDRFSAERTGGSVSTLTIQRTQQEDSAVYLCASSRQENTEAFFGQGTRLTVV.

This rearrangement joins TRBV7-9 to TRBJ2-3, with D tentatively TRBD1 (5 bases). This CDR3 spans 17 amino acids. Germline V gene lookup returns CDR1 SEHNR and CDR2 FQNEAQ (reference sequence). Trimming took off 5 bases at V and 4 bases at J, with 22 bases between the two ends. The CDR3 protein is CASSPFPPAGKSDTQYF. The CDR3 DNA is TGTGCCAGCAGCCCTTTTCCCCCTGCAGGGAAGTCAGATACGCAGTATTTT. Full variable domain (outside the CDR3, taken from reference TRBV7-9 and TRBJ2-3): DTGVSQNPRHKITKRGQNVTFRCDPISEHNRLYWYRQTLGQGPEFLTYFQNEAQLEKSRLLSDRFSAERPKGSFSTLEIQRTEQGDSAMYLCASSPFPPAGKSDTQYFGPGTRLTVL.

The V gene is TRBV11-3, the J gene TRBJ2-1; TRBD1 aligns across 10 bases. With V trimmed by 4 bases and J by 10 bases, 13 bases remained unmatched. Germline V gene lookup returns CDR1 SGHNT and CDR2 YENEEA. The CDR3 extends over 16 amino acids. CDR3 bases: TGTGCCAGCAGCTCCGCTCTCGGGACAGGGGAGGAAGAGCAGTTCTTC. As protein: CASSSALGTGEEEQFF.

The genes are TRBV4-2 and TRBJ2-1; tentative D call: TRBD2 (6 bases). Trimming removed 2 bases at V and 8 bases at J, with 19 bases between. The CDR3 has 16 residues. From germline, CDR1 is LGHNA and CDR2 YNFKEQ. CDR3 amino acids: CASSQISGQGGYEQFF. Written as DNA, the CDR3 is TGTGCCAGCAGCCAAATCAGCGGGCAGGGAGGCTATGAGCAGTTCTTC.

This clone has more than one count but fewer than ten. The gene calls are TRBV2 and TRBJ1-2; D perhaps matches TRBD1 (6 bases). The CDR3 is 13 amino acids. Looked up from germline, CDR1 is SNHLY and CDR2 is FYNNEI. Trimming shortened V by 5 bases and J by 6 bases, and 13 bases separated the two germline ends. The CDR3 DNA sequence: TGTGCCAGCAGTACAGGGATTAGCGATGGCTACACCTTC. Its translation: CASSTGISDGYTF.

The chain links TRBV18 to TRBJ2-1, with D maybe TRBD1 (6 bases). The CDR3 loop spans 14 amino acids. Trimming stripped 0 bases from V and 9 bases from J, with 12 bases between. CDR1 KGHSH and CDR2 LQKENI come from the germline V gene. CDR3 in DNA: TGTGCCAGCTCACCACCGGACAGAAGGGGTGAGCAGTTCTTC. Translation: CASSPPDRRGEQFF.

As concerns this clone: In the same sample, other DNA sequences code for this CDR3. The chain combines TRBV7-2 with TRBJ2-2, with D tentatively TRBD1 (5 bases). This CDR3 has 13 residues. CDR1 and CDR2 (germline): SGHTA, FQGNSA. With 6 bases removed from V and 4 bases from J, the gap between germline ends came to 9 bases. CDR3 protein: CASRPQGTGELFF. As DNA, the CDR3 is TGTGCCAGCAGACCCCAGGGCACCGGGGAGCTGTTTTTT.

The chain links TRBV30 to TRBJ2-5; a weak D match, TRBD2 (6 bases). The germline V and J ends were trimmed by 1 base and 0 bases, with 6 bases remaining between them. The germline CDR1 and CDR2 sequences are GTSNPN and SVGIG (reference sequence). This CDR3 is built from 13 residues. The CDR3 DNA reads TGTGCCTGGAGTGGACTAGACCAAGAGACCCAGTACTTC. Its protein product is CAWSGLDQETQYF.

This rearrangement joins TRBV29-1 to TRBJ1-4, with a weak D call TRBD1 (6 bases). CDR3 length: 14 residues. V lost 7 bases, J lost 1 base, and 13 bases lay in between. Germline V CDR1 and CDR2: SQVTM, ANQGSEA. CDR3 region: CSARSRGTNEKLFF. In DNA, the CDR3 is TGCAGCGCCAGAAGCAGGGGAACTAATGAAAAACTGTTTTTT.

This sequence joins TRBV4-3 and TRBJ1-3, with D uncertain. Per germline, CDR1 LGHNA and CDR2 YSLEER. The length of the CDR3 is 16 residues. The germline V and J ends were trimmed by 0 bases and 0 bases, with 9 bases remaining between them. CDR3 in DNA: TGCGCCAGCAGCCAAGATATGGACTTCTCTGGAAACACCATATATTTT. Protein: CASSQDMDFSGNTIYF.

This chain uses TRBV5-6 with TRBJ1-1; no clear D gene. Germline CDR1 SGHDT, CDR2 YYEEEE. The CDR3 consists of 16 residues. The V and J ends lost 1 base and 1 base respectively, with 14 bases between them. This CDR3 reads CASSLLSRRQNTEAFF. Written as DNA, the CDR3 is TGTGCCAGCAGCTTGTTATCCCGGAGACAGAACACTGAAGCTTTCTTT.

The rearrangement joins TRBV5-4 to TRBJ1-1; maybe TRBD1 (5 bases). Trimming shortened V by 4 bases and J by 9 bases, and 22 bases separated the two germline ends. Germline CDR1 and CDR2: SGHNT and YYREEE (reference sequence). The CDR3 runs to 15 residues. CDR3 bases: TGTGCCAGCAGCGAACTGGGACGCCAGAACGTGAAAGCTTTCTTT. This encodes CASSELGRQNVKAFF.

The V gene is TRBV11-2, the J gene TRBJ2-5; a possible D gene is TRBD1 (7 bases). Matching the DNA end better, TRBJ2-7 makes the J call doubtful. The CDR3 consists of 14 residues. The germline V gene encodes CDR1 SGHAT and CDR2 FQNNGV. CDR3 DNA sequence: TGTGCCAGCAGCTTAGACAGGGGGGTCTACGAGCAGTACTTC. It codes for CASSLDRGVYEQYF.

The V and J genes are TRBV7-2 and TRBJ2-1; D may be TRBD2 (6 bases). The CDR3 covers 14 residues. V was shortened by 5 bases and J by 10 bases, with 18 bases between the two germline ends. Germline V CDR1 and CDR2: SGHTA, FQGNSA. CDR3 amino acids: CASSPQVGGREQFF. The CDR3 DNA sequence: TGTGCCAGCAGCCCCCAGGTCGGGGGAAGGGAGCAGTTCTTC. Full variable domain (rest looked up from reference TRBV7-2 and TRBJ2-1): GAGVSQSPSNKVTEKGKDVELRCDPISGHTALYWYRQSLGQGLEFLIYFQGNSAPDKSGLPSDRFSAERTGGSVSTLTIQRTQQEDSAVYLCASSPQVGGREQFFGPGTRLTVL.

This chain joins TRBV5-8 and TRBJ1-2; D call uncertain. Germline V gene sequence: CDR1 SGHTS, CDR2 YDEGEE. The CDR3 sequence is 13 residues long. V lost 1 base and J lost 2, with 6 bases in between. Here the CDR3 reads CASSLTINYGYTF. The CDR3 bases are TGTGCCAGCAGCTTGACTATAAACTATGGCTACACCTTC.

This clone was found once. The J gene is TRBJ1-1, the V gene TRBV7-2; D perhaps matches TRBD1 (5 bases). V lost 0 bases and J 8 bases, leaving 13 bases between the germline ends. The length of the CDR3 is 14 residues. Germline-derived CDR1 and CDR2 are SGHTA and FQGNSA. The CDR3 here is CASSLAQWGSEAFF. The CDR3 DNA reads TGTGCCAGCAGCTTAGCGCAATGGGGGTCCGAAGCTTTCTTT.